Below, 31 T cell receptor beta chains from the same sample are listed, as sequenced in a study of T cell repertoires in cytomegalovirus infection. The antigens for these receptors are not known. TCRdb called the reads again in MiXCR, with one record for every CDR3 protein. The sample carries around 570,000 distinct CDR3 sequences, roughly 42% recorded once. This material consisted of cultured PBMCs, taken from culture after CMV antigen stimulation. The receptors originated from a human donor in good health (CMV status not recorded). Some clones in this sample may be carry-over from other donors' samples.

The chain couples TRBV7-6 to TRBJ2-7, with D perhaps matching TRBD2 (5 bases). The CDR3 extends over 14 amino acids. Germline CDR1 is SGHVS and CDR2 is FNYEAQ. The V gene lost 1 base and the J gene lost 2 bases, with 9 bases spanning the gap. Here the CDR3 DNA reads TGTGCCAGCAGCTTAGGAGCGGCTACCTACGAGCAGTACTTC. It encodes CASSLGAATYEQYF.

The rearrangement links TRBV11-2 to TRBJ1-3, with no clear D. The CDR3 has 14 residues. V was clipped by 5 bases and J by 1 base, with 9 bases between them. Germline values: CDR1 SGHAT, CDR2 FQNNGV. CDR3 residues: CASSIAVSGNTIYF. The CDR3 nucleotides are TGTGCCAGCAGCATAGCAGTATCTGGAAACACCATATATTTT. The full variable domain, in which reference TRBV11-2 and TRBJ1-3 provide the parts outside the CDR3, is EAGVAQSPRYKIIEKRQSVAFWCNPISGHATLYWYQQILGQGPKLLIQFQNNGVVDDSQLPKDRFSAERLKGVDSTLKIQPAKLEDSAVYLCASSIAVSGNTIYFGEGSWLTVV.

V gene TRBV5-6 combines with J gene TRBJ2-3, with D hard to call. The CDR3 covers 16 residues. Trimming removed 3 bases from V and 2 bases from J, with 16 bases in between. The germline V gene encodes CDR1 SGHDT and CDR2 YYEEEE. CDR3: CASSYPPTRNTDTQYF. The CDR3 bases are TGTGCCAGCAGCTACCCGCCGACTCGCAACACAGATACGCAGTATTTT.

The J gene is TRBJ2-1, the V gene TRBV7-9, with D perhaps TRBD1 (6 bases). Germline V lookup: CDR1 SEHNR, CDR2 FQNEAQ (reference sequence). The CDR3 runs 13 residues. Trimming removed 7 bases from V and 6 bases from J, with 13 bases in between. CDR3 coding DNA: TGTGCCAGCATGGGGCAGGGGATCAATGAGCAGTTCTTC. Encoded protein: CASMGQGINEQFF.

The chain joins TRBV19 to TRBJ2-4; D is unresolved. CDR3 length: 16 amino acids. CDR1 is LNHDA and CDR2 is SQIVND in the germline V gene (reference sequence). Trimming removed 6 bases at V and 0 bases at J, with 15 bases between. This CDR3 reads CASSPLDGQAKNIQYF. CDR3 nucleotide sequence: TGTGCCAGTAGCCCTCTGGACGGCCAAGCCAAAAACATTCAGTACTTC. The whole variable domain, remainder taken from reference TRBV19 and TRBJ2-4, is DGGITQSPKYLFRKEGQNVTLSCEQNLNHDAMYWYRQDPGQGLRLIYYSQIVNDFQKGDIAEGYSVSREKKESFPLTVTSAQKNPTAFYLCASSPLDGQAKNIQYFGAGTRLSVL.

This clonotype was seen many times. The chain uses TRBV7-2 and TRBJ1-6, with D perhaps TRBD1 (5 bases). Germline loops: CDR1 SGHTA, CDR2 FQGNSA. The CDR3 is 14 amino acids. The V end was cut by 7 bases, the J end by 10 bases, with 17 bases between. The CDR3: CASTGGRGGSPLHF. The CDR3 DNA sequence: TGTGCCAGCACGGGGGGGAGGGGAGGCTCACCCCTCCACTTT.

The chain employs TRBV7-9 and TRBJ2-3, with D possibly being TRBD1 or TRBD2 (7 bases each). V dropped 5 bases and J dropped 6 bases, with 18 bases sitting between them. This CDR3 comprises 15 residues. Germline V CDR1 and CDR2: SEHNR, FQNEAQ (reference sequence). CDR3 nucleotide sequence: TGTGCCAGCAGCCCCAGGGGGGGGGCCGCGGATACGCAGTATTTT. It translates to CASSPRGGAADTQYF.

The chain employs TRBV4-3 and TRBJ1-2, with D possibly being TRBD1 (5 bases). The CDR3 sequence is 14 residues long. The V end lost 0 bases, the J end lost 5 bases, and 10 bases lay between the germline ends. Germline V gene data show CDR1 as LGHNA and CDR2 as YSLEER. CDR3 amino acids: CASSQEARQYGYTF. The CDR3 DNA is TGCGCCAGCAGCCAAGAGGCCAGACAGTATGGCTACACCTTC.

This clonotype was observed a handful of times. The gene calls are TRBV4-3 and TRBJ1-2; tentatively, D is TRBD1 (5 bases). Germline assignment: CDR1 LGHNA and CDR2 YSLEER. V lost 3 bases, J lost 1 base, and 15 bases lay in between. The CDR3 is 16 amino acids. The CDR3 DNA sequence: TGCGCCAGCAGCCACCCCAGGGCTCGGGGTAACTATGGCTACACCTTC. This translates into CASSHPRARGNYGYTF.

The rearrangement uses TRBV5-6 and TRBJ2-3, with 8 bases lining up with TRBD2. V was pared by 4 bases and J by 0 bases, with 7 bases of the junction left unmatched. Germline lookup yields CDR1 SGHDT and CDR2 YYEEEE. The CDR3 covers 16 residues. The CDR3 loop is CASSPSSGPSTDTQYF. The CDR3 bases are TGTGCCAGCAGCCCCTCTAGCGGGCCTAGCACAGATACGCAGTATTTT.

This clonotype was seen only a few times. The chain links TRBV20-1 to TRBJ2-2; D remains ambiguous. The CDR3 is 13 residues long. Germline V gene lookup returns CDR1 DFQATT and CDR2 SNEGSKA (reference sequence). Trimming took off 3 bases at V and 1 base at J, with 6 bases between the two ends. CDR3 sequence (DNA): TGCAGTGCTAGTAGAGAGAACACCGGGGAGCTGTTTTTT. This gives the protein CSASRENTGELFF.

This clonotype was seen more than once but under ten times. The chain uses TRBV6-1 and TRBJ1-5; TRBD1 matches at 8 bases. This CDR3 has 16 amino acids. The germline CDR1 and CDR2 sequences are MNHNS and SASEGT. After removal of 5 bases from V and 2 bases from J, the junction contained 8 bases not matched to a gene. The CDR3 DNA sequence: TGTGCCAGCAGTTACCCAGGACAGGGCCGCAATCAGCCCCAGCATTTT. Its translation: CASSYPGQGRNQPQHF.

The V call is TRBV7-2, the J call TRBJ2-2; D call uncertain. Germline V lookup: CDR1 SGHTA, CDR2 FQGNSA. This CDR3 has 13 residues. The V end was cut by 5 bases, the J end by 4 bases, with 8 bases between. The CDR3 DNA is TGTGCCAGCAGCCGCCCGTCCACCGGGGAGCTGTTTTTT. The encoded protein is CASSRPSTGELFF.

The rearrangement uses TRBV7-4 and TRBJ2-1; 10 nucleotides agree with TRBD2. V shed 4 bases, J shed 8 bases, and the junction held 8 bases outside the gene matches. CDR3 length: 15 residues. From germline, CDR1 is SGHVT and CDR2 SQSDAQ. CDR3 amino acids: CASSSVSGRVDEQFF. The CDR3 bases are TGTGCCAGCAGCTCGGTCAGCGGGAGGGTTGATGAGCAGTTCTTC.

The genes are TRBV6-1 and TRBJ2-7; 9 bases are shared with TRBD2. CDR1 MNHNS and CDR2 SASEGT come from the germline V gene. Trimming took 1 base from V and 2 from J; bases not matched to a gene: 3. CDR3 length: 15 amino acids. The DNA of the CDR3 is TGTGCCAGCAGTGAAGGACTAGCGGTGACCTACGAGCAGTACTTC. It encodes CASSEGLAVTYEQYF.

This chain uses TRBV6-6 with TRBJ2-5; 11 bases line up with TRBD2. J gave up 5 bases and V 8 bases, and 10 bases lay outside the gene matches. The CDR3 contains 15 residues. Germline V gives CDR1 MNHNY, CDR2 SVGAGI (reference sequence). CDR3 protein: CASHQTGLADETQYF. The CDR3 DNA reads as TGTGCCAGCCACCAGACGGGACTAGCGGACGAGACCCAGTACTTC.

The CDR3, as DNA: TGTGCCAGTTCCTCGACGGTCGCAACTAATGAAAAACTGTTTTTT. Translated: CASSSTVATNEKLFF. V gene TRBV19 combines with J gene TRBJ1-4; no clear D gene. V was shortened by 8 bases and J by 0 bases, with 13 bases between the two germline ends. This CDR3 spans 15 amino acids. Germline CDR1 LNHDA, CDR2 SQIVND (reference sequence).

This clonotype has only a few counts. V is TRBV7-9 and J is TRBJ1-1, with D tentatively TRBD1 (6 bases). This CDR3 contains 16 residues. Trimming shortened V by 4 bases and J by 5 bases, and 20 bases separated the two germline ends. The V gene's germline CDR1 is SEHNR and CDR2 FQNEAQ (reference sequence). The CDR3 protein is CASSSFGTTIGTEAFF. CDR3 sequence (DNA): TGTGCCAGCAGCTCATTTGGGACAACAATAGGGACTGAAGCTTTCTTT.

V usage is TRBV12-3 or TRBV12-4 and J usage is TRBJ1-3, with no clear D. This CDR3 spans 17 amino acids. The V end lost 7 bases, the J end lost 0 bases, and 19 bases lay between the germline ends. CDR3 amino acids: CASTPRRTYSSGNTIYF. CDR3 nucleotides: TGTGCCAGCACCCCCCGTAGGACTTATAGCTCTGGAAACACCATATATTTT.

The V and J genes are TRBV28 and TRBJ2-2; 10 nucleotides agree with TRBD1. V lost 7 bases, J lost 1 base, and 6 bases stayed unmatched. The CDR3 spans 16 residues. Germline V gives CDR1 MDHEN, CDR2 SYDVKM. CDR3 nucleotide sequence: TGTGCCAGCATCGATTGGGACAGGGGGAACACCGGGGAGCTGTTTTTT. This translates into CASIDWDRGNTGELFF.

The chain has TRBV20-1 and TRBJ2-1; the D gene is possibly TRBD1 (5 bases). The V and J ends lost 0 bases and 14 bases respectively, with 11 bases between them. This CDR3 spans 11 amino acids. Germline CDR1 reads DFQATT; CDR2 reads SNEGSKA (reference sequence). The CDR3 protein is CSARDPGIEFF. CDR3 in DNA: TGCAGTGCTAGAGATCCAGGGATCGAGTTCTTC.

This clonotype was observed a handful of times. This chain uses TRBV6-2 or TRBV6-3 with TRBJ1-6; 7 bases are shared with TRBD1. The ends lost 2 bases at V and 6 bases at J; junction bases unmatched: 7. CDR3 length: 16 amino acids. CDR1 is MNHEY, CDR2 SVGEGT, per germline. CDR3 DNA sequence: TGTGCCAGCAGTTACCGACGGACAGGCGTTAATTCACCCCTCCACTTT. This sequence encodes CASSYRRTGVNSPLHF.

The V and J genes are TRBV6-1 and TRBJ1-5; D might be TRBD1 (5 bases). The CDR3 runs 15 residues. The germline V gene has CDR1 MNHNS and CDR2 SASEGT. The germline V and J ends were trimmed by 1 base and 4 bases, with 11 bases remaining between them. The DNA for the CDR3 is TGTGCCAGCAGTGAAGTCGGGACGGAGAATCAGCCCCAGCATTTT. This translates into CASSEVGTENQPQHF.

This clonotype was seen repeatedly, ten times or more. The V call is TRBV7-2, the J call TRBJ2-7; 8 bases are a match to TRBD1. Germline V gives CDR1 SGHTA, CDR2 FQGNSA. V shed 5 bases, J shed 0 bases, and the junction held 6 bases outside the gene matches. The length of the CDR3 is 15 residues. DNA of the CDR3: TGTGCCAGCAGCACGACAGGGACAGGCTCCTACGAGCAGTACTTC. Its translation is CASSTTGTGSYEQYF. Filled out from reference TRBV7-2 and TRBJ2-7, the complete variable domain reads GAGVSQSPSNKVTEKGKDVELRCDPISGHTALYWYRQSLGQGLEFLIYFQGNSAPDKSGLPSDRFSAERTGGSVSTLTIQRTQQEDSAVYLCASSTTGTGSYEQYFGPGTRLTVT.

The chain uses TRBV6-2 or TRBV6-3 and TRBJ2-7; 10 nucleotides match TRBD2. In germline, CDR1 is MNHEY, CDR2 SVGEGT. The length of the CDR3 is 15 residues. Trimming removed 4 bases from V and 2 bases from J; junction bases left unmatched: 5. This chain's CDR3 is CASSSLAGVAYEQYF. CDR3 in DNA: TGTGCCAGCAGTTCCCTAGCGGGAGTGGCCTACGAGCAGTACTTC.

Written as DNA, the CDR3 is TGTGCCAGCAGCTTAGGGTTAACGACCTCCTACGAGCAGTACTTC. Its translation: CASSLGLTTSYEQYF. The chain combines TRBV11-2 with TRBJ2-7, with D hard to call. V lost 1 base to trimming and J lost 0 bases, with 10 bases between them. Germline values: CDR1 SGHAT, CDR2 FQNNGV. The CDR3 spans 15 residues.

This clonotype was observed a few times. The chain combines TRBV7-9 with TRBJ2-7; the D gene is possibly TRBD1 (7 bases). The CDR3 runs to 14 residues. V was trimmed by 5 bases and J by 9 bases, leaving 20 bases between them. The germline gives CDR1 SEHNR, CDR2 FQNEAQ (reference sequence). CDR3 in amino acids: CASSLGGGRLMQYF. The CDR3 region has the DNA TGTGCCAGCAGCCTAGGAGGGGGCCGGCTCATGCAGTACTTC.

The chain joins TRBV18 to TRBJ1-1; D is perhaps TRBD1 (5 bases). V lost 5 bases and J 2 bases, leaving 18 bases between the germline ends. Germline assignment: CDR1 KGHSH and CDR2 LQKENI. This CDR3 region has 16 residues. The CDR3 loop is CASSTGTRASNTEAFF. CDR3 DNA sequence: TGTGCCAGCTCAACCGGGACGCGTGCTAGCAACACTGAAGCTTTCTTT.

This clonotype was counted between two and nine times. The V gene is TRBV7-4, the J gene TRBJ2-7; weak D call: TRBD2 (5 bases). CDR1 is SGHVT, CDR2 SQSDAQ, per germline. The ends were cut back, 5 bases at V and 3 bases at J, with 8 bases in the middle. The CDR3 runs to 12 residues. The CDR3 nucleotides are TGTGCCAGCAGCCCGGGGAACTACGAGCAGTACTTC. The encoded protein is CASSPGNYEQYF. The full variable domain, in which reference TRBV7-4 and TRBJ2-7 provide the parts outside the CDR3, is GAGVSQSPRYKVAKRGRDVALRCDSISGHVTLYWYRQTLGQGSEVLTYSQSDAQRDKSGRPSGRFSAERPERSVSTLKIQRTEQGDSAVYLCASSPGNYEQYFGPGTRLTVT.

There are a few counts of this clonotype. The chain has TRBV6-5 and TRBJ1-1, with TRBD1 matching 7 bases. The CDR3 spans 14 residues. Germline CDR1 reads MNHEY; CDR2 reads SVGAGI. V shed 7 bases and J 0 bases; nucleotides not matched to a gene: 5. CDR3 coding DNA: TGTGCCAGCACTTGGGACAGACTGAACACTGAAGCTTTCTTT. It yields the protein CASTWDRLNTEAFF.

The V gene is TRBV2, the J gene TRBJ1-5, with D unclear. Germline V gene sequence: CDR1 SNHLY, CDR2 FYNNEI. V lost 5 bases, J lost 5 bases, and 10 bases lay in between. The CDR3 extends over 13 amino acids. The CDR3 DNA is TGTGCCAGCAGTTCGCAGGAATATCAGCCCCAGCATTTT. Its protein is CASSSQEYQPQHF.